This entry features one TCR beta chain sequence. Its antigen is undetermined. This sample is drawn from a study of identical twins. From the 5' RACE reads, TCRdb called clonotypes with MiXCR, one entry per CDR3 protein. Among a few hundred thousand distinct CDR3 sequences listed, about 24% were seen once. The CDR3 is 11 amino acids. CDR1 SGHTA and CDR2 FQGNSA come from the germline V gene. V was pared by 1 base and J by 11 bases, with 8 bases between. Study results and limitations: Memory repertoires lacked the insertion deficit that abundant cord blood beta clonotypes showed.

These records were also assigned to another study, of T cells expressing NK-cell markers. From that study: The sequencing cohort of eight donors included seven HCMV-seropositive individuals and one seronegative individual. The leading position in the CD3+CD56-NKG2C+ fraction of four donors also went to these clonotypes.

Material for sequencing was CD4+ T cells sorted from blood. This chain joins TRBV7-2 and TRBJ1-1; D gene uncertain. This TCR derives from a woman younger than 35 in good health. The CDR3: CASSLGIAAFF. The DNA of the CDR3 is TGTGCCAGCAGCTTAGGGATAGCCGCTTTCTTT.